A single sample is the source of the 4 T cell receptor beta chains below, sequenced in a study of blood T cell repertoires in COVID-19. Data came from immunoSEQ multiplex PCR; TCRdb stores just in-frame clones and leaves some out. The sample lists about 220,000 clones; 80% to 90% were seen once. The sequencing input was peripheral blood. The receptors originated from a woman aged 40 to 50 with active or convalescent COVID-19.

This clone has only one observation. The chain employs TRBV27 and TRBJ2-2, with 13 bases matching TRBD2. The CDR3 contains 18 residues. From germline, CDR1 is MNHEY and CDR2 SMNVEV (reference sequence). Unmatched junction bases numbered 12, after V lost 3 bases and J lost 8 bases. CDR3: CASSLGYTGLAGLGELFF. The CDR3, as DNA: TGTGCCAGCAGTTTGGGTTATACGGGACTAGCGGGGTTGGGGGAGCTGTTTTTT.

V and J are TRBV11-3 and TRBJ2-7; D perhaps matches TRBD1 (8 bases). Trimming took off 2 bases at V and 3 bases at J, with 20 bases between the two ends. The CDR3 covers 17 residues. Germline V gene lookup returns CDR1 SGHNT and CDR2 YENEEA. The CDR3 is CASSLRGDHRGFYEQYF. The CDR3 region has the DNA TGTGCCAGCAGCTTACGGGGGGACCACAGGGGGTTCTACGAGCAGTACTTC.

V usage is TRBV28 and J usage is TRBJ2-7; unclear D gene. This CDR3 spans 12 amino acids. Trimming took 4 bases from V and 7 from J, leaving 11 bases between them. Germline CDR1 is MDHEN and CDR2 is SYDVKM. CDR3 amino acids: CASSSTVREQYF. In DNA form, the CDR3 reads TGTGCCAGCAGTTCCACGGTGAGAGAGCAGTACTTC. Based on the CDR3 plus reference TRBV28 and TRBJ2-7, the full variable domain is DVKVTQSSRYLVKRTGEKVFLECVQDMDHENMFWYRQDPGLGLRLIYFSYDVKMKEKGDIPEGYSVSREKKERFSLILESASTNQTSMYLCASSSTVREQYFGPGTRLTVT.

This chain joins TRBV7-3 and TRBJ2-5; 14 bases are shared with TRBD2. This CDR3 comprises 16 residues. V lost 5 bases, J lost 1 base, and 3 bases stayed unmatched. Germline V gene data show CDR1 as SGHTA and CDR2 as FQGTGA. The CDR3, as DNA: TGTGCCAGCAGCCAAGGGACTAGCGGGAGCCAAGAGACCCAGTACTTC. It is translated as CASSQGTSGSQETQYF. The full variable domain, rest sourced from reference TRBV7-3 and TRBJ2-5, is GAGVSQTPSNKVTEKGKYVELRCDPISGHTALYWYRQSLGQGPEFLIYFQGTGAADDSGLPNDRFFAVRPEGSVSTLKIQRTERGDSAVYLCASSQGTSGSQETQYFGPGTRLLVL.